At least ten counts were recorded for the clone carrying this T cell receptor (beta chain). The antigen is undetermined. V shed 1 base and J shed 6 bases, with 13 bases lying between them. The CDR3 is 14 residues long. CDR1 is SGHTA and CDR2 is FQGNSA in the germline V gene. The sample belongs to a study of neurological immune-mediated disorders. Study results and limitations: In HTLV-1-associated myelopathy, TCR clonal expansion was greatest, and in multiple sclerosis it was least, below healthy controls. There was no association between the multiple sclerosis repertoire cluster and any clinical or MRI feature.

One entry per CDR3 protein results from TCRdb running MiXCR on the 5' RACE reads. The sample holds around 46,000 distinct CDR3 sequences, around 4% seen once. The sample taken for sequencing was PBMCs. The clonotype comes from a woman aged 60-75 years with multiple sclerosis. The chain links TRBV7-2 to TRBJ2-7; D unclear. The CDR3 DNA follows: TGTGCCAGCAGCTTAGAGCGACAATCGCTCGAGCAGTACTTC. Amino acids: CASSLERQSLEQYF.